This T cell receptor beta chain was sequenced during a study of blood T cell repertoires in COVID-19. V shed 4 bases and J 7 bases; nucleotides not matched to a gene: 13. Per the germline V gene, CDR1 is SGHTA and CDR2 is FQGNSA. The CDR3 totals 17 residues. Per the original methods: The authors estimated nucleated cell counts from reference gene primer amplification. Using immunoSEQ multiplex PCR, the repertoire was profiled, and TCRdb retains in-frame clones only, with some absent. V and J calls and clone size come straight from that table; D and trimming were deduced from the DNA. Of some 200,000 clones in the sample, about nine tenths are singletons; the top ten hold more than 2%.

The V gene is TRBV7-2, the J gene TRBJ2-3, with TRBD2 identical over 11 bases. Sequencing was done on a sample of PBMCs or T cells enriched from blood (not recorded which). The receptor was isolated from a woman aged 25 to 39 who had recovered from COVID-19. CDR3 sequence reads: CASSSKSLAGDHNTQYF. CDR3 DNA: TGTGCCAGCAGCTCGAAATCACTAGCGGGAGACCATAATACGCAGTATTTT.